This is a list of T cell receptor beta chains from one sample in a study of blood T cell repertoires in COVID-19. Here immunoSEQ multiplex PCR was the method, and the copy in TCRdb shows in-frame clones only, minus some. Altogether more than 65,000 clones are present, approximately 78% being singletons, with the ten largest covering around 6.9%. Sequenced: peripheral blood. The source is a human donor in a cohort sampled during active COVID-19. CDR3s include the opening cysteine and the closing phenylalanine or tryptophan. The D gene is left open where the match is weak. Rows may omit the clone size; those that give it use once, few, many or a size class.

j_call clone_size d_call v_call cdr3_nt cdr3_aa
TRBJ1-2 NA TRBD1 TRBV5-1 TGCGCCAGCAGCTTGGAGGGGGCGGGTGGCTACACCTTC CASSLEGAGGYTF
TRBJ2-2 once TRBD1 TRBV2 TGTGCCAGCCAGGGACAGGGTTTCACCGGGGAGCTGTTTTTT CASQGQGFTGELFF
TRBJ2-7 NA NA TRBV27 TGTGCCAGCAGTTTATCCCCACAGGAATACGAGCAGTACTTC CASSLSPQEYEQYF
TRBJ1-6 NA NA TRBV6-1 TGTGCCAGCAGTGATGTTCGGCCTAGCTCCTATAATTCACCCCTCCACTTT CASSDVRPSSYNSPLHF
TRBJ2-7 few TRBD2 TRBV6-5 TGTGCCAGCAGTCCCGGGACTAGCGGCTACGAGCAGTACTTC CASSPGTSGYEQYF
TRBJ1-3 NA NA TRBV11-2 TGTGCCAGCAGACCCGGGCAGGGCCCTGGAAACACCATATATTTT CASRPGQGPGNTIYF
TRBJ2-3 NA TRBD2 TRBV11-1 TGTGCCAGCAGCCGGACTAGCGGGGGGACTGATACGCAGTATTTT CASSRTSGGTDTQYF
TRBJ1-6 NA TRBD1 TRBV9 TGTGCCAGCAGCGTAGGCGGACAGGGGGCAGGATCACCCCTCCACTTT CASSVGGQGAGSPLHF
TRBJ2-7 NA NA TRBV11-2 TGTGCCAGCAGCTTGGGGGTAGCGGTGGTCTCCTACGAGCAGTACTTC CASSLGVAVVSYEQYF
TRBJ1-1 NA NA TRBV7-9 TGTGCCAGCAGCTTAGGTCAACAGGGCAACACTGAAGCTTTCTTT CASSLGQQGNTEAFF
TRBJ1-1 once TRBD1 TRBV7-8 TGTGCCAGCAGCTTAGGGCAGCCCGGGACAGGGGAAGCTTTCTTT CASSLGQPGTGEAFF
TRBJ1-1 once TRBD1 TRBV7-3 TGTGCCAGCAGCCCGGGGACAGTTCAGGAGGAAGCTTTCTTT CASSPGTVQEEAFF
TRBJ2-7 NA TRBD1 TRBV7-2 TGTGCCAGCAGCCCGTCCACGACAGGGGTCTCCTACGAGCAGTACTTC CASSPSTTGVSYEQYF